This is a list of T cell receptor beta chains from one sample in a study of blood T cells in healthy people across ages. From the 5' RACE reads, TCRdb called clonotypes with MiXCR, one entry per CDR3 protein. The table shows about 620,000 distinct CDR3 sequences, with roughly 21% occurring only once. Specimen: blood. These receptors came from a man in his 70s in good health. CDR3s include the opening cysteine and the closing phenylalanine or tryptophan. A D gene is named only where the DNA matches it firmly. Size values are once, few and many counts, or a class for expanded clones, and some rows have none.

v_gene: TRBV7-3
j_gene: TRBJ2-3
abundance: -
d_gene: -
CDR3nt: TGTGCCAGCAGCTTAACGGGACACCCCACAGATACGCAGTATTTT
CDR3aa: CASSLTGHPTDTQYF

v_gene: TRBV12-3/TRBV12-4
j_gene: TRBJ2-7
abundance: few
d_gene: -
CDR3nt: TGTGCCGTACTAGCTAGAGGCGAGCAGTACTTC
CDR3aa: CAVLARGEQYF

v_gene: TRBV10-3
j_gene: TRBJ2-3
abundance: few
d_gene: TRBD1
CDR3nt: TGTGCCATCAGTGACTGGACAGGGGCTGGAGATACGCAGTATTTT
CDR3aa: CAISDWTGAGDTQYF

v_gene: TRBV12-3/TRBV12-4
j_gene: TRBJ2-7
abundance: -
d_gene: TRBD2
CDR3nt: TGTGCCAGCAGTTCTAGCGGGAGGAGAACCTACGAGCAGTACTTC
CDR3aa: CASSSSGRRTYEQYF

v_gene: TRBV27
j_gene: TRBJ2-3
abundance: -
d_gene: -
CDR3nt: TGTGCCAGCAGTTTAGCGGAGAGCCTCACAGATACGCAGTATTTT
CDR3aa: CASSLAESLTDTQYF

v_gene: TRBV12-3/TRBV12-4
j_gene: TRBJ1-2
abundance: -
d_gene: -
CDR3nt: TGTGCCAGCAGTTTGGGAAGAGGGGGGAACTATGGCTACACCTTC
CDR3aa: CASSLGRGGNYGYTF

v_gene: TRBV5-1
j_gene: TRBJ2-5
abundance: -
d_gene: TRBD1
CDR3nt: TGCGCCAGCAGACCCGTACAGGGGGCCCAAGAGACCCAGTACTTC
CDR3aa: CASRPVQGAQETQYF

v_gene: TRBV5-1
j_gene: TRBJ2-3
abundance: few
d_gene: -
CDR3nt: TGCGCCAGCAGCTTGGTGGAGGTTGGCACAGATACGCAGTATTTT
CDR3aa: CASSLVEVGTDTQYF

v_gene: TRBV6-1
j_gene: TRBJ1-5
abundance: -
d_gene: -
CDR3nt: TGTGCCAGCAGTGTCCGGGGAAATCAGCCCCAGCATTTT
CDR3aa: CASSVRGNQPQHF

v_gene: TRBV27
j_gene: TRBJ2-7
abundance: -
d_gene: TRBD1
CDR3nt: TGTGCCAGCAGTTTGGCGTACGCAGGGGGCTACGAGCAGTACTTC
CDR3aa: CASSLAYAGGYEQYF

v_gene: TRBV20-1
j_gene: TRBJ2-1
abundance: -
d_gene: TRBD1
CDR3nt: TGCAGTGGAGACAGGGAAAACAATGAGCAGTTCTTC
CDR3aa: CSGDRENNEQFF

v_gene: TRBV6-6
j_gene: TRBJ2-5
abundance: few
d_gene: -
CDR3nt: TGTGCCAGCAGTTACCCGAAGGAGACCCAGTACTTC
CDR3aa: CASSYPKETQYF

v_gene: TRBV7-9
j_gene: TRBJ2-4
abundance: -
d_gene: TRBD1
CDR3nt: TGTGCCAGCAGCTTGGAGTCGGGACAGGGGGCAAACATTCAGTACTTC
CDR3aa: CASSLESGQGANIQYF

v_gene: TRBV7-9
j_gene: TRBJ1-6
abundance: many
d_gene: -
CDR3nt: TGTGCCAGCAGCTTGGAAGCGTCACCCCTCCACTTT
CDR3aa: CASSLEASPLHF

v_gene: TRBV18
j_gene: TRBJ1-6
abundance: few
d_gene: TRBD1
CDR3nt: TGTGCCAGCTCACCATTGGACAGGGGGTCCAATAATTCACCCCTCCACTTT
CDR3aa: CASSPLDRGSNNSPLHF

v_gene: TRBV6-1
j_gene: TRBJ1-2
abundance: once
d_gene: -
CDR3nt: TGTGCCAGCAGTGCCCTAAGACAGGCCGGGGGCTATGGCTACACCTTC
CDR3aa: CASSALRQAGGYGYTF

v_gene: TRBV10-3
j_gene: TRBJ2-7
abundance: few
d_gene: -
CDR3nt: TGTGCCATCAGCAACTCCTACGAGCAGTACTTC
CDR3aa: CAISNSYEQYF

v_gene: TRBV5-6
j_gene: TRBJ2-6
abundance: -
d_gene: -
CDR3nt: TGTGCCAGCAGCGATGACAGTAAAGTCTCTGGGGCCAACGTCCTGACTTTC
CDR3aa: CASSDDSKVSGANVLTF

v_gene: TRBV6-2/TRBV6-3
j_gene: TRBJ2-7
abundance: -
d_gene: -
CDR3nt: TGTGCCAGCAGTTCGCCTCTGCTCTCCTACGAGCAGTACTTC
CDR3aa: CASSSPLLSYEQYF

v_gene: TRBV5-1
j_gene: TRBJ2-5
abundance: -
d_gene: -
CDR3nt: TGCGCCAGCAGACGATCTACAGGTACCTACCAAGAGACCCAGTACTTC
CDR3aa: CASRRSTGTYQETQYF

v_gene: TRBV4-1
j_gene: TRBJ1-2
abundance: few
d_gene: TRBD1
CDR3nt: TGCGCCAGCAGCCAACAGGGACAGGGGCCTTTTAGCTACACCTTC
CDR3aa: CASSQQGQGPFSYTF

v_gene: TRBV12-3/TRBV12-4
j_gene: TRBJ2-2
abundance: -
d_gene: TRBD2
CDR3nt: TGTGCCAGCAGGCGGCTAGCGGGAGTCAACGCGAACACCGGGGAGCTGTTTTTT
CDR3aa: CASRRLAGVNANTGELFF

v_gene: TRBV7-8
j_gene: TRBJ2-5
abundance: few
d_gene: TRBD2
CDR3nt: TGTGCCAGCAGCTTACCCCCGGGACTAGCGAACCGAGAGACCCAGTACTTC
CDR3aa: CASSLPPGLANRETQYF

v_gene: TRBV29-1
j_gene: TRBJ2-3
abundance: many
d_gene: -
CDR3nt: TGCAGCGTTGAAGATCTAGGGTTGGCAGATACGCAGTATTTT
CDR3aa: CSVEDLGLADTQYF

v_gene: TRBV12-3/TRBV12-4
j_gene: TRBJ2-5
abundance: few
d_gene: TRBD1
CDR3nt: TGTGCCAGCAGTCTCGACAGGGAAGTTGGGACGGGGACCCAGTACTTC
CDR3aa: CASSLDREVGTGTQYF